The 21 T cell receptor beta chains listed next were all sequenced from one sample in a study of shared clonotypes between healthy human individuals (dated by TCRdb to the early 2020s). The receptor library was made with the immunoSEQ multiplex PCR assay. Not all clones reach the TCRdb copy of this immuneACCESS table, which keeps in-frame sequences only. Checked studies attribute under half of the gap to unresolved V genes and leave the rest unexplained. This sample comprises some 1.4 million clones, around 97% of them detected only once. The ten biggest clones cover about 1% of the sample. The sequencing sample was made of naive CD4+ T cells sorted from blood. The sample's cell subset or site label, in plain terms: CD45RA+ positively selected. Receptors were obtained from a man aged 25-45 years in good health.

This sequence joins TRBV9 and TRBJ2-3, with 7 bases identical to TRBD2. Germline V gene data show CDR1 as SGDLS and CDR2 as YYNGEE. Unmatched junction bases numbered 12, after V lost 3 bases and J lost 5 bases. This CDR3 has 16 residues. The CDR3 DNA reads TGTGCCAGCAGCGCCGCGGGCGGGAGAGGTGTAGATACGCAGTATTTT. Amino acid sequence: CASSAAGGRGVDTQYF.

There are a few counts of this clone. The V call is TRBV7-9, the J call TRBJ2-3; 12 bases map to TRBD2. The junction had 9 bases not matched to a gene; V was cut back by 5 bases and J by 3 bases. This CDR3 comprises 17 residues. The V gene's germline CDR1 is SEHNR and CDR2 FQNEAQ (reference sequence). The CDR3 region is CASSPRLAGVITDTQYF. CDR3 sequence (DNA): TGTGCCAGCAGCCCACGACTAGCGGGAGTTATAACAGATACGCAGTATTTT.

This clone was seen just once. The V and J genes are TRBV6-6 and TRBJ2-3; 11 bases are shared with TRBD1. The V segment lost 6 bases and the J segment 4 bases; nucleotides outside the gene matches: 6. Per germline, CDR1 MNHNY and CDR2 SVGAGI (reference sequence). The CDR3 is 15 residues long. In DNA form, the CDR3 reads TGTGCCAGCAGGCGGACAGGGGGCGGTGCAGATACGCAGTATTTT. This encodes CASRRTGGGADTQYF.

The chain couples TRBV27 to TRBJ2-4, with 8 nucleotides matching TRBD1. The trim removed 8 bases at V and 7 bases at J, leaving 7 bases unmatched. The V gene's germline CDR1 is MNHEY and CDR2 SMNVEV (reference sequence). The CDR3 has 13 amino acids. CDR3 DNA: TGTGCCAGCTCTCGCCAGGGGGCGAACATTCAGTACTTC. This encodes CASSRQGANIQYF.

The gene calls are TRBV7-8 and TRBJ1-4, with no clear D. V shed 5 bases and J shed 1 base, with 14 bases lying between them. This CDR3 has 16 amino acids. From germline, CDR1 is SGHVS and CDR2 FQNEAQ. CDR3 coding DNA: TGTGCCAGCAGCAACGGACTACCGCTAACTAATGAAAAACTGTTTTTT. It is translated as CASSNGLPLTNEKLFF.

J is TRBJ2-7 and V is TRBV10-3; D is perhaps TRBD1 (6 bases). Germline CDR1 is ENHRY and CDR2 is SYGVKD. Trimming took off 4 bases at V and 3 bases at J, with 13 bases between the two ends. This CDR3 spans 14 amino acids. The CDR3 DNA reads TGTGCCATCAGTGCCGGGACATTTGGCTACGAGCAGTACTTC. It yields the protein CAISAGTFGYEQYF.

V usage is TRBV6-1 and J usage is TRBJ1-1; 8 bases match TRBD1. The CDR3 is made up of 13 amino acids. CDR1 MNHNS and CDR2 SASEGT come from the germline V gene. V shed 9 bases and J 0 bases; nucleotides not matched to a gene: 3. DNA of the CDR3: TGTGCCAGTGACAGGGGATTGAACACTGAAGCTTTCTTT. This codes for CASDRGLNTEAFF.

The chain couples TRBV30 to TRBJ2-1, with D perhaps being TRBD1 or TRBD2 (7 bases each). The V gene's germline CDR1 is GTSNPN and CDR2 SVGIG (reference sequence). The CDR3 extends over 16 amino acids. The germline V and J ends were trimmed by 3 bases and 1 base, with 16 bases remaining between them. CDR3: CAWSHLRGGSYNEQFF. The CDR3 bases are TGTGCCTGGAGCCACCTCAGGGGGGGGTCCTACAATGAGCAGTTCTTC.

The chain links TRBV5-1 to TRBJ2-1, with 7 bases identical to TRBD2. Germline CDR1 is SGHRS and CDR2 is YFSETQ. The CDR3 totals 16 residues. The junction had 7 bases not matched to a gene; V was cut back by 4 bases and J by 0 bases. The CDR3 here is CASSGGSGHSYNEQFF. CDR3 nucleotides: TGCGCCAGCAGCGGTGGTAGCGGGCACTCCTACAATGAGCAGTTCTTC.

The chain carries TRBV18 and TRBJ2-3, with 12 bases identical to TRBD2. The junction had 4 bases not matched to a gene; V was cut back by 5 bases and J by 1 base. This CDR3 contains 16 residues. CDR1 is KGHSH and CDR2 is LQKENI in the germline V gene. The CDR3 DNA is TGTGCCAGCTCAGGGACTAGCGGGCTAGGCACAGATACGCAGTATTTT. Its protein product is CASSGTSGLGTDTQYF.

V is TRBV15 and J is TRBJ2-5; D remains ambiguous. The CDR3 contains 14 residues. Germline CDR1 is LNHNV and CDR2 is YYDKDF (reference sequence). V lost 4 bases and J 4 bases, leaving 13 bases between the germline ends. The CDR3 region has the DNA TGTGCCACCAGCATCCAGTTAAGTGGAGAGACCCAGTACTTC. Translating it yields CATSIQLSGETQYF.

The V gene is TRBV6-1, the J gene TRBJ1-2; D might be TRBD1 (6 bases). V was clipped by 5 bases and J by 4 bases, with 17 bases between them. This CDR3 has 15 residues. The germline V gene encodes CDR1 MNHNS and CDR2 SASEGT. The CDR3 DNA sequence: TGTGCCAGCAGTACGGCTGGGGGCGTCCTCTATGGCTACACCTTC. Translated: CASSTAGGVLYGYTF.

This clone was seen a single time. The rearrangement joins TRBV9 to TRBJ2-7, with 8 bases that match TRBD2. The ends lost 0 bases at V and 4 bases at J; junction bases unmatched: 6. Germline-derived CDR1 and CDR2 are SGDLS and YYNGEE. The CDR3 has 15 amino acids. DNA for the CDR3: TGTGCCAGCAGCGTAGGTAGCGGGACAACATACGAGCAGTACTTC. Translation: CASSVGSGTTYEQYF.

The gene calls are TRBV5-1 and TRBJ2-1; D is undetermined. Germline CDR1 reads SGHRS; CDR2 reads YFSETQ. This CDR3 is 14 amino acids long. V was pared by 0 bases and J by 9 bases, with 13 bases between. The CDR3: CASSLGVVYVEQFF. CDR3 DNA: TGCGCCAGCAGCTTGGGGGTGGTGTATGTTGAGCAGTTCTTC.

The chain is built from TRBV10-2 and TRBJ2-3, with a possible D match to TRBD2 (5 bases). Trimming stripped 8 bases from V and 1 base from J, with 13 bases between. Germline V gene sequence: CDR1 WSHSY, CDR2 SAAADI. The CDR3 sequence is 14 residues long. Here the CDR3 reads CASGRQSGTDTQYF. The CDR3 DNA follows: TGCGCCAGCGGGAGACAATCGGGCACAGATACGCAGTATTTT.

The chain carries TRBV15 and TRBJ1-2; the D is unclear. Trimming removed 8 bases from V and 2 bases from J, with 12 bases in between. CDR1 is LNHNV, CDR2 YYDKDF, per germline (reference sequence). CDR3 length: 13 residues. CDR3: CATGMDGNYGYTF. CDR3 nucleotides: TGTGCCACCGGGATGGACGGGAACTATGGCTACACCTTC.

The J gene is TRBJ2-1, the V gene TRBV7-2; D call uncertain. Germline V gives CDR1 SGHTA, CDR2 FQGNSA. The CDR3 sequence is 16 residues long. The germline V and J ends were trimmed by 0 bases and 3 bases, with 12 bases remaining between them. CDR3 DNA: TGTGCCAGCAGCTTAGCAGGCGCAAAGGGCTACAATGAGCAGTTCTTC. This translates into CASSLAGAKGYNEQFF.

A remark on this clone: This sample also contains other DNA sequences that code for the same CDR3. The chain employs TRBV9 and TRBJ2-6; D is unresolved. The CDR3 is 17 amino acids. V was shortened by 0 bases and J by 6 bases, with 16 bases between the two germline ends. Germline lookup yields CDR1 SGDLS and CDR2 YYNGEE. CDR3: CASSVDPSSSLANVLTF. The CDR3, as DNA: TGTGCCAGCAGCGTAGACCCCTCGAGTTCATTGGCCAACGTCCTGACTTTC.

This clone was detected only once. The gene calls are TRBV9 and TRBJ2-1; 7 nucleotides agree with TRBD1. This CDR3 is 16 amino acids long. The germline CDR1 and CDR2 sequences are SGDLS and YYNGEE. V lost 4 bases to trimming and J lost 0 bases; unmatched junction nucleotides: 7. For the CDR3, the DNA is TGTGCCAGCAGCCTCAAACAGGGGAGCTCCTACAATGAGCAGTTCTTC. It encodes CASSLKQGSSYNEQFF.

V gene TRBV4-1 combines with J gene TRBJ1-1; D gene unclear. Germline lookup yields CDR1 MGHRA and CDR2 YSYEKL. The CDR3 has 16 amino acids. V was trimmed by 4 bases and J by 1 base, leaving 16 bases between them. CDR3 residues: CASSPGWWQRNTEAFF. CDR3 DNA: TGCGCCAGCAGCCCCGGGTGGTGGCAGAGGAACACTGAAGCTTTCTTT.

With respect to this clone: Other nucleotide sequences in the sample specify the same CDR3. The rearrangement links TRBV28 to TRBJ2-5, with D uncertain. The CDR3 is 11 residues long. Germline V gives CDR1 MDHEN, CDR2 SYDVKM. V was shortened by 1 base and J by 5 bases, with 2 bases between the two germline ends. CDR3 in amino acids: CASSLFETQYF. DNA for the CDR3: TGTGCCAGCAGTTTATTTGAGACCCAGTACTTC.